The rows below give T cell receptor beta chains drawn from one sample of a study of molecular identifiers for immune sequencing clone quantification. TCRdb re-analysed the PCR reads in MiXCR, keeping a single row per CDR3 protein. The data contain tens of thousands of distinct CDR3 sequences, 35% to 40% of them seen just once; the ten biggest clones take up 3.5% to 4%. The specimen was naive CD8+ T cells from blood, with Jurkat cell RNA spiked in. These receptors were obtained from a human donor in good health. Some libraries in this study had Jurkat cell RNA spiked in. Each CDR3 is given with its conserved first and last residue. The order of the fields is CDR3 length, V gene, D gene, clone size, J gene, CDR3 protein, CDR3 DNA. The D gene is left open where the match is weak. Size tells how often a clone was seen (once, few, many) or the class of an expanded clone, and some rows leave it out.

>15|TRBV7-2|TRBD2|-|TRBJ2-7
CANSDLTSNSYEQYF
TGTGCCAACAGCGACCTGACTAGCAACTCCTACGAGCAGTACTTC
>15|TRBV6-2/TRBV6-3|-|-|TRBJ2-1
CASRARQGGYNEQSF
TGTGCCAGCAGAGCTCGACAGGGAGGGTACAATGAGCAGTCCTTC
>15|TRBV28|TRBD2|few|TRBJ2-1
CASRPLAGGGNEQFF
TGTGCCAGCAGGCCCCTAGCGGGAGGGGGTAATGAGCAGTTCTTC
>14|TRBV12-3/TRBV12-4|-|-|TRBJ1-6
CASSFVQIDSPLHF
TGTGCCAGCAGTTTCGTCCAGATAGATTCACCCCTCCACTTT
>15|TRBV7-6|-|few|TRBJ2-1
CASAVEGARGYEQFF
TGTGCCAGCGCGGTCGAAGGGGCAAGGGGTTATGAGCAGTTCTTC
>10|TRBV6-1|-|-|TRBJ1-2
CASSTVSYTF
TGTGCCAGCAGTACAGTGAGCTACACCTTC
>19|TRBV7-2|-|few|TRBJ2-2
CASSPSGGATFANTGELFF
TGTGCCAGCAGCCCGAGTGGGGGGGCTACGTTCGCGAACACCGGGGAGCTGTTTTTT
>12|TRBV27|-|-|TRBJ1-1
CASSHLGGEAFF
TGTGCCAGCAGCCACCTTGGGGGTGAAGCTTTCTTT
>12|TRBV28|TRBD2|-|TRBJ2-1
CASPGLAGEQFF
TGTGCCAGCCCTGGACTAGCAGGCGAGCAGTTCTTC
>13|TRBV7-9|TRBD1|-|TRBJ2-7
CASSLQGAYEQYF
TGTGCCAGCAGCTTGCAGGGGGCCTACGAGCAGTACTTC
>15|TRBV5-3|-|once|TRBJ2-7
CASSTGLLSSYEQYF
TGTGCCAGCAGTACCGGGCTCCTGAGCTCCTACGAGCAGTACTTC
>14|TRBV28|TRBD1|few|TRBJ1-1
CASSYRGMNTEAFF
TGTGCCAGCAGTTACAGGGGTATGAACACTGAAGCTTTCTTT
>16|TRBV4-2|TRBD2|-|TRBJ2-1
CASSPQASGFQETQFF
TGTGCCAGCAGCCCCCAGGCTAGCGGATTCCAAGAGACCCAGTTCTTC
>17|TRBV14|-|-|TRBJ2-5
CASSQDTRVQTQETQYF
TGTGCCAGCAGCCAAGACACCCGGGTCCAGACCCAAGAGACCCAGTACTTC
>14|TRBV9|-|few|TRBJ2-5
CASSGQYREETQYF
TGTGCCAGCAGCGGTCAATACAGGGAAGAGACCCAGTACTTC
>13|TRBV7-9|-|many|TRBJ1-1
CASSSPQGYEAFF
TGTGCCAGCAGCTCGCCACAGGGTTACGAAGCTTTCTTT
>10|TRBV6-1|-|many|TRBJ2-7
CASSLGEQYF
TGTGCCAGCAGTTTGGGAGAGCAGTACTTC